This TCR beta chain was identified during a study of Ad26.COV2.S vaccination and SARS-CoV-2 variants. In the study overall: Intramuscularly, Ad26.COV2.S was given either once or twice, 56 days apart. Whole-study findings and limits: The authors reported substantial breadth in spike-specific CD8+ and CD4+ T cell responses after vaccination. Vaccine and placebo recipients had similar non-spike TCR breadth.

Profiling relied on immunoSEQ multiplex PCR, and the TCRdb table lists in-frame clones only, not all of them. The table shows 440,000 or so clones, with 89% occurring only once. For this clone: Its antigen is currently unknown.

Treatment reported: some 20 received Ad26.COV2.S at low or high dose, single or two shots; 5 received placebo; per-sample allocation not given. On day 63 after the first injection, vaccine and placebo recipients gave samples. It was Wuhan-strain SARS-CoV-2 spike that the Ad26 vaccine vector expressed. This specimen was peripheral blood, taken in a trial of Ad26.COV2.S vaccine versus placebo. This sequence was found in a person between 18 and 65 years old who received the Ad26.COV2.S COVID-19 vaccine or a placebo.

The CDR3 DNA sequence: TGTGCCAGTAGCCTCCCCCGACTAGCGGGAGTTTCCAACAATGAGCAGTTCTTC. Its translation: CASSLPRLAGVSNNEQFF. V and J are TRBV19 and TRBJ2-1; 12 bases are a match to TRBD2. V shed 6 bases and J 5 bases; nucleotides not matched to a gene: 14. This CDR3 region has 18 residues. Germline values: CDR1 LNHDA, CDR2 SQIVND (reference sequence).